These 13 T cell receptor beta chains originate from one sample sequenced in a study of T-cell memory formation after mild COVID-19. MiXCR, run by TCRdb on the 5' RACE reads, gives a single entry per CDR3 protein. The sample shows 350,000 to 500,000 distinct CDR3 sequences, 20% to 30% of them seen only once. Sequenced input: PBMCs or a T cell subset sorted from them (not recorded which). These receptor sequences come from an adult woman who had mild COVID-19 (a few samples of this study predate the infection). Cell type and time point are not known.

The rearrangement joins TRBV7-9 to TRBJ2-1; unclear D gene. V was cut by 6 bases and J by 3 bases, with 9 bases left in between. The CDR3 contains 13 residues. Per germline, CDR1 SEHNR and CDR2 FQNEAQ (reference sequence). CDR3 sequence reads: CASRLEVYNEQFF. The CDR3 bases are TGTGCCAGCAGACTTGAGGTCTACAATGAGCAGTTCTTC.

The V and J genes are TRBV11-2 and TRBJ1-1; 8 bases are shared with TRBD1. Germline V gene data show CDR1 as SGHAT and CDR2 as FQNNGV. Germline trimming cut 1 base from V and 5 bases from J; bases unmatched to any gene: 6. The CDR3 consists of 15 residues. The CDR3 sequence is CASSLGATGVTEAFF. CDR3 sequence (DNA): TGTGCCAGCAGCTTAGGGGCGACAGGGGTGACTGAAGCTTTCTTT. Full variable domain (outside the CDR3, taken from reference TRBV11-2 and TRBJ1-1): EAGVAQSPRYKIIEKRQSVAFWCNPISGHATLYWYQQILGQGPKLLIQFQNNGVVDDSQLPKDRFSAERLKGVDSTLKIQPAKLEDSAVYLCASSLGATGVTEAFFGQGTRLTVV.

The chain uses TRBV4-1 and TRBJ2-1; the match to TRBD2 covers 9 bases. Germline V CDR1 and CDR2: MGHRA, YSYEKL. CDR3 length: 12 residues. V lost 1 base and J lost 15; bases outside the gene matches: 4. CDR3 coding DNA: TGCGCCAGCAGCCAAGTTGGGACTAGCCCGTTCTTC. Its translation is CASSQVGTSPFF.

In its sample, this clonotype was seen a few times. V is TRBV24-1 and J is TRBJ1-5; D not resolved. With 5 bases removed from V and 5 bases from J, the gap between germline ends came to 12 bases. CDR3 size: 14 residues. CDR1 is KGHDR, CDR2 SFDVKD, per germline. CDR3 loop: CATSGRDPDQPQHF. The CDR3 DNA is TGTGCCACCAGTGGGCGGGATCCTGATCAGCCCCAGCATTTT.

The CDR3, as DNA: TGTGCCAGCAGTTACTCGATGACAAACAGCTACACCTTC. It specifies CASSYSMTNSYTF. This chain joins TRBV6-5 and TRBJ1-2; the D is unclear. This CDR3 is built from 13 residues. In germline, CDR1 is MNHEY, CDR2 SVGAGI. The V gene lost 0 bases and the J gene lost 9 bases, with 11 bases spanning the gap.

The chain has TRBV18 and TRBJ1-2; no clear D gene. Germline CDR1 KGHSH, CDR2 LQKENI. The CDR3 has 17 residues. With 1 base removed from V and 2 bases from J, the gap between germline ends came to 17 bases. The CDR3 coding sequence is TGTGCCAGCTCACCACTAGATCTTACACCGAAAAACTATGGCTACACCTTC. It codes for CASSPLDLTPKNYGYTF. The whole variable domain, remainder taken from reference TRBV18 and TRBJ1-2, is NAGVMQNPRHLVRRRGQEARLRCSPMKGHSHVYWYRQLPEEGLKFMVYLQKENIIDESGMPKERFSAEFPKEGPSILRIQQVVRGDSAAYFCASSPLDLTPKNYGYTFGSGTRLTVV.

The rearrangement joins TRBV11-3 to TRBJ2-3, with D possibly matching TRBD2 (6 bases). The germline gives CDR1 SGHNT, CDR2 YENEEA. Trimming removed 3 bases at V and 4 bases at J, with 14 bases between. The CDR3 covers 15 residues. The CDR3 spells CASSFGGVSPDTQYF. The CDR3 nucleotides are TGTGCCAGCAGCTTTGGCGGGGTCTCACCAGATACGCAGTATTTT.

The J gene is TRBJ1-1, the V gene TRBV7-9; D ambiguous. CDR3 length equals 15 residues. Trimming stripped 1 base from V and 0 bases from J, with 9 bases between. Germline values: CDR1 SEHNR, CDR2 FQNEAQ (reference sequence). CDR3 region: CASSLDGRMNTEAFF. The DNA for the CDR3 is TGTGCCAGCAGCTTAGACGGACGGATGAACACTGAAGCTTTCTTT.

CDR3 in DNA: TGTGCCAGCAGCGTACAGGGGAGTTGGTCAGATACGCAGTATTTT. It translates to CASSVQGSWSDTQYF. The chain couples TRBV7-3 to TRBJ2-3; TRBD1 aligns across 7 bases. Germline loops: CDR1 SGHTA, CDR2 FQGTGA. The CDR3 spans 15 residues. Trimming cost V 5 bases and J 4 bases; bases outside gene matches: 9.

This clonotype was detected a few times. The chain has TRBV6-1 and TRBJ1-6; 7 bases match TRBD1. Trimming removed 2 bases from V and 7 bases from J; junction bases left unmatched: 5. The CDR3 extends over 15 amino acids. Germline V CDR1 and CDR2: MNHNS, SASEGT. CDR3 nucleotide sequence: TGTGCCAGCAGTGAATACGGCAGGGGGAATTCACCCCTCCACTTT. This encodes CASSEYGRGNSPLHF.

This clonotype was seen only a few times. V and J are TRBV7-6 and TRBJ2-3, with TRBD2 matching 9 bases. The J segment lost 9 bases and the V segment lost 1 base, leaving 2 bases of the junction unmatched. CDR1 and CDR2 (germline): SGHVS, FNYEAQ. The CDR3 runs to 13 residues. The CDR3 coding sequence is TGTGCCAGCAGCTTAGTAGCGGGGGACACGCAGTATTTT. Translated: CASSLVAGDTQYF.

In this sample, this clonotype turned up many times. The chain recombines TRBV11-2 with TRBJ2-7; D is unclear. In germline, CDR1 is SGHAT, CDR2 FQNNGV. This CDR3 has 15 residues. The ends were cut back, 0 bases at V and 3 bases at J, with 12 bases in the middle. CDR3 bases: TGTGCCAGCAGCTTAGAATCCGGACGGGTCTACGAGCAGTACTTC. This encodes CASSLESGRVYEQYF.

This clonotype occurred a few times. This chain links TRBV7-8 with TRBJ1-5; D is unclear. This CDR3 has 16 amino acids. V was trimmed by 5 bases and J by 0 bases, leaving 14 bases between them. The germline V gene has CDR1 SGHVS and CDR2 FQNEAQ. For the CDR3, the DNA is TGTGCCAGCAGCCCATCTACAGCATATAGCAATCAGCCCCAGCATTTT. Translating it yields CASSPSTAYSNQPQHF.